The 4 T cell receptor beta chains given below trace back to one sample, sequenced in a study of beta chain features in type 1 diabetes. Expressed TCRB transcripts were sequenced because the isolated RNA had all been reverse transcribed beforehand. Repertoires were generated with immunoSEQ multiplex PCR, while TCRdb's copy carries only in-frame clones and drops some. The sample yields 40,000 to 45,000 clones, roughly 49% seen once. The sequencing sample was made of central memory CD4+ T cells from blood. Receptors originate from a woman aged 18-29 years in good health.

The chain uses TRBV5-4 and TRBJ2-5; the D is unclear. Germline CDR1 reads SGHNT; CDR2 reads YYREEE (reference sequence). The CDR3 extends over 12 amino acids. The germline V and J ends were trimmed by 4 bases and 0 bases, with 4 bases remaining between them. In DNA, the CDR3 is TGTGCCAGCAGCCTCGACCAAGAGACCCAGTACTTC. This encodes CASSLDQETQYF. Combining the CDR3 with reference TRBV5-4 and TRBJ2-5 gives the whole variable domain ETGVTQSPTHLIKTRGQQVTLRCSSQSGHNTVSWYQQALGQGPQFIFQYYREEENGRGNFPPRFSGLQFPNYSSELNVNALELDDSALYLCASSLDQETQYFGPGTRLLVL.

The chain joins TRBV15 to TRBJ2-1; tentatively, D is TRBD2 (5 bases). With 0 bases removed from V and 4 bases from J, the gap between germline ends came to 10 bases. Germline CDR1 is LNHNV and CDR2 is YYDKDF (reference sequence). The CDR3 has 15 residues. The DNA of the CDR3 is TGTGCCACCAGCAGAGATCGACGGGGATACAATGAGCAGTTCTTC. This codes for CATSRDRRGYNEQFF.

This chain uses TRBV27 with TRBJ2-2; 11 nucleotides line up with TRBD2. The J segment lost 7 bases and the V segment lost 7 bases, leaving 14 bases of the junction unmatched. This CDR3 is 17 amino acids long. Germline loops: CDR1 MNHEY, CDR2 SMNVEV (reference sequence). The CDR3 is CASKSLAGGYRNGELFF. In DNA, the CDR3 is TGTGCCAGCAAGTCCTTAGCGGGAGGGTATAGAAACGGGGAGCTGTTTTTT.

The V call is TRBV7-9, the J call TRBJ2-7, with TRBD2 identical over 13 bases. V shed 5 bases and J 2 bases; nucleotides not matched to a gene: 3. This CDR3 has 15 residues. In germline, CDR1 is SEHNR, CDR2 FQNEAQ (reference sequence). The CDR3 sequence is CASSRTSGSAYEQYF. The CDR3 region has the DNA TGTGCCAGCAGCCGGACTAGCGGGAGTGCCTACGAGCAGTACTTC.